This T cell receptor (beta chain) was profiled in a study of patients and donors after allogeneic stem cell transplantation. TCRdb re-called the RT-PCR reads with MiXCR, one entry per CDR3 protein. The sample lists about a million distinct CDR3 sequences, roughly 18% occurring once. CDR3 size: 14 residues. Per the germline V gene, CDR1 is SGHRS and CDR2 is YFSETQ. Trimming at V came to 4 bases and at J to 8 bases, leaving 9 bases not matched to a gene. V gene TRBV5-1 combines with J gene TRBJ1-2; 9 positions match TRBD1. The sequence came from a human donor who was either an allogeneic HSCT recipient or a stem cell or donor lymphocyte infusion donor (not recorded which). It is not recorded whose cells these are; they may come from a transplant donor. The sequencing input was blood, either unsorted or a sorted T cell fraction (not recorded which). This chain's CDR3 is CASSPEGQGRGYTF. The CDR3 DNA follows: TGCGCCAGCAGCCCAGAAGGACAGGGGAGAGGCTACACCTTC.